These 22 T cell receptor beta chains share one sample of origin, sequenced in a study of blood T cell repertoires in COVID-19 (dated by TCRdb to the early 2020s). Library construction relied on the immunoSEQ multiplex PCR assay. Held by TCRdb, this immuneACCESS table contains in-frame sequences only and omits some clones. Under half of the omission traces to an unresolved V gene where checked; the cause of the rest is unknown. Recorded for this sample are over 200,000 clones; under 85% of them occurred a single time. The ten largest clonotypes hold under 2% of the sample. The source material was PBMCs or T cells enriched from blood (not recorded which). Receptors were obtained from a man in his 60s who had recovered from COVID-19.

This sequence joins TRBV19 and TRBJ2-7; D remains unclear. Germline V gives CDR1 LNHDA, CDR2 SQIVND (reference sequence). This CDR3 is 14 amino acids long. Trimming took 2 bases from V and 1 from J, leaving 9 bases between them. The DNA for the CDR3 is TGTGCCAGTAGTATAAGAGCCAGGTCCTACGAGCAGTACTTC. Protein: CASSIRARSYEQYF.

The chain couples TRBV19 to TRBJ1-1; TRBD1 agrees at 7 bases. The CDR3 has 14 amino acids. The V segment lost 6 bases and the J segment 0 bases; nucleotides outside the gene matches: 4. In germline, CDR1 is LNHDA, CDR2 SQIVND (reference sequence). The CDR3 is CASRYRGLNTEAFF. The CDR3 DNA is TGTGCCAGTAGATACAGGGGCTTGAACACTGAAGCTTTCTTT.

The CDR3 bases are TGTGCCAGCAGCTTTGGGCAGGGGAGCAATCAGCCCCAGCATTTT. Its protein is CASSFGQGSNQPQHF. The chain links TRBV7-8 to TRBJ1-5; D is perhaps TRBD1 (6 bases). CDR3 length equals 15 residues. The V gene's germline CDR1 is SGHVS and CDR2 FQNEAQ. Between the trimmed V and J ends, which lost 3 bases and 1 base, there was a span of 10 bases.

The chain is built from TRBV2 and TRBJ2-2; 10 nucleotides match TRBD2. The CDR3 contains 16 residues. Germline CDR1 SNHLY, CDR2 FYNNEI. Trimming cost V 6 bases and J 4 bases; bases outside gene matches: 8. The CDR3 is CASRGSGGIGTGELFF. DNA for the CDR3: TGTGCCAGCAGGGGTAGCGGGGGGATTGGCACCGGGGAGCTGTTTTTT.

This clone was picked up one time. The chain employs TRBV18 and TRBJ1-2, with D perhaps matching TRBD1 (6 bases). In germline, CDR1 is KGHSH, CDR2 LQKENI. V was cut by 4 bases and J by 0 bases, with 15 bases left in between. CDR3 size: 16 residues. Written as DNA, the CDR3 is TGTGCCAGCTCACTTAGACAGGTCCGAGCTAACTATGGCTACACCTTC. This codes for CASSLRQVRANYGYTF.

The chain recombines TRBV5-1 with TRBJ2-2; 7 nucleotides align to TRBD1. The ends lost 0 bases at V and 5 bases at J; junction bases unmatched: 7. This CDR3 spans 16 amino acids. In germline, CDR1 is SGHRS, CDR2 YFSETQ. CDR3 sequence reads: CASSLGGSRGTGELFF. The DNA for the CDR3 is TGCGCCAGCAGCTTGGGAGGTAGCAGGGGGACCGGGGAGCTGTTTTTT. Variable domain in full (rest from reference TRBV5-1 and TRBJ2-2): KAGVTQTPRYLIKTRGQQVTLSCSPISGHRSVSWYQQTPGQGLQFLFEYFSETQRNKGNFPGRFSGRQFSNSRSEMNVSTLELGDSALYLCASSLGGSRGTGELFFGEGSRLTVL.

The chain recombines TRBV3-1 (or the pseudogene TRBV3-2) with TRBJ2-1; no definite D call. Germline CDR1 is LGHDT and CDR2 is YNNKEL (reference sequence). With 1 base removed from V and 0 bases from J, the gap between germline ends came to 10 bases. This CDR3 has 16 amino acids. The CDR3 is CASSQGGASSYNEQFF. CDR3 bases: TGTGCCAGCAGCCAAGGTGGAGCTAGCTCCTACAATGAGCAGTTCTTC.

V and J are TRBV7-2 and TRBJ1-3; tentatively, D is TRBD1 (6 bases). The V gene's germline CDR1 is SGHTA and CDR2 FQGNSA. The length of the CDR3 is 15 residues. V shed 5 bases and J shed 3 bases, with 14 bases lying between them. CDR3 sequence: CASSPGTIYGNTIYF. For the CDR3, the DNA is TGTGCCAGCAGCCCCGGGACAATTTATGGAAACACCATATATTTT.

The chain joins TRBV6-6 to TRBJ1-2; TRBD1 matches 10 bases. Germline loops: CDR1 MNHNY, CDR2 SVGAGI (reference sequence). The CDR3 is 18 residues long. The junction had 12 bases not matched to a gene; V was cut back by 5 bases and J by 0 bases. The CDR3 is CASSPGRDRGSANYGYTF. Written as DNA, the CDR3 is TGTGCCAGCAGTCCAGGCCGGGACAGGGGATCGGCTAACTATGGCTACACCTTC.

V usage is TRBV12-5 and J usage is TRBJ2-5; D is uncertain. Germline CDR1 and CDR2: LGHNT and FRNRAP. The CDR3 is made up of 12 amino acids. The V end lost 3 bases, the J end lost 2 bases, and 4 bases lay between the germline ends. This chain's CDR3 is CASGFLQETQYF. CDR3 DNA sequence: TGTGCTAGTGGTTTCCTACAAGAGACCCAGTACTTC.

J is TRBJ1-1 and V is TRBV28; no firm D call. V was pared by 3 bases and J by 5 bases, with 4 bases between. Germline V gives CDR1 MDHEN, CDR2 SYDVKM. This CDR3 spans 11 amino acids. The CDR3 DNA sequence: TGTGCCAGCAGTTTCTATACTGAAGCTTTCTTT. Translated: CASSFYTEAFF.

The rearrangement joins TRBV19 to TRBJ1-6; TRBD1 might be the D (5 bases). Trimming pared 6 bases from V and 6 bases from J, leaving 15 bases between. Germline loops: CDR1 LNHDA, CDR2 SQIVND (reference sequence). The CDR3 is made up of 15 amino acids. Here the CDR3 reads CASRTPGTANSPLHF. The CDR3 DNA follows: TGTGCCAGTAGAACCCCCGGGACTGCTAATTCACCCCTCCACTTT.

The V and J genes are TRBV11-3 and TRBJ2-1, with 7 bases aligning to TRBD2. This CDR3 is 17 amino acids long. V trimming: 1 base; J trimming: 3 bases; junction bases outside the gene matches: 9. Germline V gene lookup returns CDR1 SGHNT and CDR2 YENEEA. As DNA, the CDR3 is TGTGCCAGCAGCTTAGGCCTAGCGGCCAGATTCTACAATGAGCAGTTCTTC. Amino acid sequence: CASSLGLAARFYNEQFF.

The CDR3 here is CASSPRTDYGNTIYF. The CDR3 DNA sequence: TGTGCCAGCTCACCACGGACAGACTATGGAAACACCATATATTTT. This chain connects TRBV18 to TRBJ1-3; TRBD1 is a possible D gene (6 bases). Trimming shortened V by 1 base and J by 3 bases, and 10 bases separated the two germline ends. Germline V gene data show CDR1 as KGHSH and CDR2 as LQKENI. This CDR3 is built from 15 residues.

This chain links TRBV29-1 with TRBJ2-7; maybe TRBD1 (5 bases). There are 12 residues in the CDR3. V was shortened by 2 bases and J by 5 bases, with 10 bases between the two germline ends. CDR1 SQVTM and CDR2 ANQGSEA come from the germline V gene. The CDR3 protein is CSVEQGYHEQYF. DNA for the CDR3: TGCAGCGTTGAACAGGGTTACCACGAGCAGTACTTC.

A note on this clone: A read error may account for a junction end that differs from germline. The chain has TRBV7-9 and TRBJ2-5; 7 nucleotides match TRBD1. The CDR3 is made up of 13 amino acids. The V gene's germline CDR1 is SEHNR and CDR2 FQNEAQ (reference sequence). CDR3 in amino acids: CASSRDSQGTQYF. The CDR3 DNA reads TGTGCCAGCAGCAGGGACAGCCAAGGGACCCAGTACTTC.

This clone was detected once. The chain carries TRBV2 and TRBJ1-5, with D tentatively TRBD1 (6 bases). V lost 3 bases and J 4 bases, leaving 10 bases between the germline ends. CDR1 and CDR2 (germline): SNHLY, FYNNEI. The CDR3 is made up of 14 amino acids. Here the CDR3 reads CASSDGQKNQPQHF. CDR3 sequence (DNA): TGTGCCAGCAGTGACGGACAGAAAAATCAGCCCCAGCATTTT.

The rearrangement joins TRBV7-3 to TRBJ2-1; 13 bases are a match to TRBD2. CDR3 length: 15 residues. The V segment lost 5 bases and the J segment 6 bases; nucleotides outside the gene matches: 4. Per the germline V gene, CDR1 is SGHTA and CDR2 is FQGTGA. CDR3 coding DNA: TGTGCCAGCAGCCTCAGACTAGCGGGGGGCAATGAGCAGTTCTTC. Translated: CASSLRLAGGNEQFF.

This chain links TRBV6-5 with TRBJ1-1; weak D call: TRBD1 (6 bases). The CDR3 has 13 residues. The V and J ends lost 8 bases and 4 bases respectively, with 14 bases between them. CDR1 MNHEY and CDR2 SVGAGI come from the germline V gene. The CDR3 DNA sequence: TGTGCCAGCGGGAGGGGGAGCGGCACTGAAGCTTTCTTT. Translated, it gives CASGRGSGTEAFF.

The chain carries TRBV12-3 or TRBV12-4 and TRBJ2-7; tentative D call: TRBD1 (6 bases). This CDR3 has 13 amino acids. V gave up 6 bases and J gave up 1 base, with 10 bases separating them. CDR3 region: CASSPGHSYEQYF. CDR3 coding DNA: TGTGCCAGCAGCCCGGGACATTCCTACGAGCAGTACTTC.

This sequence joins TRBV7-8 and TRBJ1-2; D gene uncertain. Germline V gives CDR1 SGHVS, CDR2 FQNEAQ. The germline V and J ends were trimmed by 1 base and 6 bases, with 9 bases remaining between them. The CDR3 is 13 residues long. CDR3 loop: CASSLVLNNGYTF. CDR3 coding DNA: TGTGCCAGCAGCTTAGTTCTAAATAATGGCTACACCTTC.

This clone was found a few times. The chain recombines TRBV27 with TRBJ2-7; 10 bases line up with TRBD1. CDR3 size: 14 residues. Per the germline V gene, CDR1 is MNHEY and CDR2 is SMNVEV (reference sequence). Unmatched junction bases numbered 7, after V lost 6 bases and J lost 5 bases. Here the CDR3 DNA reads TGTGCCAGCAGGACAGGGGGCATGAGGAACGAGCAGTACTTC. Its translation: CASRTGGMRNEQYF.